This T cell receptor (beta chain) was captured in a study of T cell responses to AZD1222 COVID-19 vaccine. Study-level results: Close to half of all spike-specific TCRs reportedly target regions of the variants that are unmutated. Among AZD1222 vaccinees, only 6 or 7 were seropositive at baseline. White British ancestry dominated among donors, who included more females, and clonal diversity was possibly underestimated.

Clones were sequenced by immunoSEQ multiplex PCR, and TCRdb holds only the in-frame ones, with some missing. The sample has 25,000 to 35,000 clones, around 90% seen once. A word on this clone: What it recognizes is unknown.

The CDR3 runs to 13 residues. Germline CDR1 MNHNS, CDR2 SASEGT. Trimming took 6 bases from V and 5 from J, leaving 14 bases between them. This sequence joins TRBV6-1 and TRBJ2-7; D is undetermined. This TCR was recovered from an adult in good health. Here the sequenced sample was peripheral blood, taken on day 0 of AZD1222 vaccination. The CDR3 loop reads CASRPPDADEQYF. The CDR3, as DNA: TGTGCCAGCAGGCCTCCAGACGCCGACGAGCAGTACTTC.